The TCR beta chain under discussion was sequenced for a study of human thymus T cells (dated by TCRdb to 2018 to 2020). The study in broad terms: The study used under 10 infant thymus samples plus four related peripheral blood samples to characterize TCR alpha and beta repertoires. Donor ages ranging from roughly 7 to 250 days were recorded, and a handful of male and a couple of female infants were included in the cohort. On the study overall, not on this receptor specifically: On average, roughly 800,000 unique TCRB clonotypes were obtained from thymus samples, compared with roughly 84,000 from blood samples. V and J gene segment usage appeared biased in both thymic and peripheral blood repertoires. The related research reported highly overlapping thymic TCR repertoires among unrelated individuals.

As to this clone: Its antigen is unknown. The record has no base qualities; no much larger clone is one base away.

The germline ends are 25 bases apart after V is trimmed by 4 bases and J by 8 bases. The germline V gene supplies CDR1 SGHRS and CDR2 YFSETQ. From its cysteine to its phenylalanine, the CDR3 spans 17 amino acids. Left in the record is the CDR3 DNA by itself, 51 bases read in frame from the first base. Thymus tissue was obtained as surgical resects removed during corrective cardiac surgery. In Finland, the donors were immunologically healthy infants who were having open corrective cardiac surgery for congenital heart defects. Thymocytes were released mechanically from tissue and stored at -70 °C as pellets of about 9.5-32 million cells. A QIAsymphony instrument was used to extract genomic DNA from frozen cell pellets. Using the immunoSEQ multiplex PCR assay, the TCRB and TCRAD loci were amplified from a standardized quantity of quality-controlled genomic DNA. The V(D)J region was spanned by amplicons of a length sufficient to cover the CDR3 and to identify V and J genes. Amplicon sequencing was performed on an Illumina platform through the commercial immunoSEQ service. As for how the authors treated the data: Primer bias and sequencing errors were corrected using previously described methods, and TCRAD and TCRB definitions followed the IMGT database. Repertoires were analysed with immunoSEQ Analyzer 3.0 and VDJTools, covering basic statistics, V/J segment usage, diversity estimates, rarefaction and pairwise overlap. Diversity was estimated using the Chao1, ChaoE, Efron-Thisted, Shannon and inverse Simpson indices, and was also estimated on datasets down-sampled to the size of the smallest sample. Repertoire overlap was determined by strict matching of CDR3 nucleotide sequence, V gene and J gene, and Jaccard-based multidimensional scaling clustering was applied. Imported from immuneACCESS, the table was reduced by TCRdb to in-frame sequences with V and J called. These copies leave out some clones; in studies compared against another copy, an unresolved V gene accounts for under half, and the cause of the remainder is not known. The V and J calls and clone size are taken from that table; D and trimming were inferred from the DNA. This sample holds fewer than 90,000 clones; roughly 97% were observed only once. Clones ranked in the top ten supply roughly 0.03% of the sample.

The sequenced sample was thymus tissue. The chain links TRBV5-1 with TRBJ2-4; the D segment might be TRBD1 or TRBD2, since each matches 6 bases. The source of this sequence is a boy younger than two with a congenital heart defect but otherwise immunologically healthy. The DNA is TGCGCCAGCAGCCCCCAGACCCGGGGGCCCCTTGGGTACATTCAGTACTTC. Translated, this is CASSPQTRGPLGYIQYF.